This passage covers 23 T cell receptor beta chains from one sample sequenced in a study of cytotoxic CD8 clonotypes in ibrutinib-treated CLL. This table comes from immunoSEQ multiplex PCR, and its TCRdb copy is limited to in-frame clones, with some not included. This sample has roughly 160,000 clones, with 81% found just once. The source material was PBMCs, sampled after 12 months of ibrutinib treatment. Source of these receptors: a human donor with chronic lymphocytic leukemia.

The chain joins TRBV14 to TRBJ2-4; TRBD1 might be the D (5 bases). The CDR3 is made up of 11 amino acids. Looked up from germline, CDR1 is SGHDN and CDR2 is FVKESK. The ends were cut back, 1 base at V and 15 bases at J, with 10 bases in the middle. The CDR3 spells CASSQGQSRYF. The CDR3 nucleotides are TGTGCCAGCAGCCAAGGACAGTCGAGGTACTTC.

The chain links TRBV27 to TRBJ1-5; D gene uncertain. The V end lost 2 bases, the J end lost 0 bases, and 5 bases lay between the germline ends. The germline CDR1 and CDR2 sequences are MNHEY and SMNVEV (reference sequence). The CDR3 consists of 14 residues. The CDR3 sequence: CASSLRISNQPQHF. CDR3 sequence (DNA): TGTGCCAGCAGTTTAAGGATTAGCAATCAGCCCCAGCATTTT.

This clone appeared once. This chain joins TRBV15 and TRBJ2-4; TRBD2 agrees at 12 bases. Germline V gene lookup returns CDR1 LNHNV and CDR2 YYDKDF (reference sequence). The ends lost 1 base at V and 0 bases at J; junction bases unmatched: 7. The CDR3 consists of 19 residues. In DNA form, the CDR3 reads TGTGCCACCAGCAGAGGGGCTAGCGGGAGGGATTTAGCCAAAAACATTCAGTACTTC. It translates to CATSRGASGRDLAKNIQYF.

The chain carries TRBV6-5 and TRBJ2-5; D is uncertain. CDR3 size: 15 residues. Germline assignment: CDR1 MNHEY and CDR2 SVGAGI. Deletions cut 5 bases from V and 4 bases from J, with 17 bases between. The CDR3 DNA follows: TGTGCCAGCAGTCCCCCCGGCGCACGGATAGAGACCCAGTACTTC. Encoded protein: CASSPPGARIETQYF.

This clone was counted a few times. V gene TRBV30 combines with J gene TRBJ1-5, with D unclear. The CDR3 runs 12 residues. V lost 5 bases and J lost 2, with 7 bases in between. CDR1 and CDR2 (germline): GTSNPN, SVGIG (reference sequence). The CDR3 spells CAWGEGNQPQHF. The CDR3 DNA follows: TGTGCCTGGGGCGAGGGCAATCAGCCCCAGCATTTT.

The chain links TRBV9 to TRBJ2-7, with D unclear. The V gene's germline CDR1 is SGDLS and CDR2 YYNGEE. The length of the CDR3 is 14 residues. V lost 4 bases and J 0 bases, leaving 11 bases between the germline ends. This chain's CDR3 is CASSPRQSSYEQYF. As DNA, the CDR3 is TGTGCCAGCAGCCCTCGCCAGAGCTCCTACGAGCAGTACTTC.

The chain recombines TRBV2 with TRBJ1-5, with D possibly TRBD1 on 5 matching bases. The CDR3 sequence is 16 residues long. Germline lookup yields CDR1 SNHLY and CDR2 FYNNEI. V was trimmed by 4 bases and J by 0 bases, leaving 13 bases between them. CDR3 in DNA: TGTGCCAGCAGTGCCCAGGGAACTTATAGCAATCAGCCCCAGCATTTT. Translation gives CASSAQGTYSNQPQHF.

This clone was seen just once. CDR3 amino acids: CASSFTPPDTQYF. CDR3 sequence (DNA): TGTGCCAGCAGCTTCACCCCTCCAGATACGCAGTATTTT. The chain joins TRBV7-3 to TRBJ2-3; D gene unclear. CDR3 length: 13 residues. Germline V gene sequence: CDR1 SGHTA, CDR2 FQGTGA. V lost 3 bases to trimming and J lost 4 bases, with 8 bases between them.

J is TRBJ2-6 and V is TRBV5-6; 8 bases are shared with TRBD1. The CDR3 contains 16 residues. J was trimmed by 3 bases and V by 1 base; bases with no gene match: 3. In germline, CDR1 is SGHDT, CDR2 YYEEEE. The CDR3 region has the DNA TGTGCCAGCAGCTTGCAGGGGGCGGGTGGGGCCAACGTCCTGACTTTC. Protein sequence: CASSLQGAGGANVLTF.

This clone was seen a single time. The V gene is TRBV29-1, the J gene TRBJ2-7, with unresolved D. The CDR3 has 10 residues. Trimming cost V 0 bases and J 7 bases, with 4 bases left between them. The germline gives CDR1 SQVTM, CDR2 ANQGSEA. The CDR3 loop reads CSVEDGEQYF. CDR3 bases: TGCAGCGTTGAAGATGGAGAGCAGTACTTC.

This clone came up many times. The chain employs TRBV6-4 and TRBJ1-1; D ambiguous. Germline loops: CDR1 MRHNA, CDR2 SNTAGT. V was cut by 6 bases and J by 1 base, with 9 bases left in between. The CDR3 contains 13 residues. This CDR3 reads CASSETRNTEAFF. CDR3 nucleotide sequence: TGTGCCAGCAGCGAAACAAGGAACACTGAAGCTTTCTTT.

This chain uses TRBV4-3 with TRBJ2-5; a weak D match, TRBD2 (6 bases). The CDR3 runs 15 residues. V was pared by 1 base and J by 5 bases, with 14 bases between. The germline CDR1 and CDR2 sequences are LGHNA and YSLEER. CDR3 nucleotide sequence: TGCGCCAGCAGCCAAGTTGGCGGGGCGAGGGAGACCCAGTACTTC. Translated: CASSQVGGARETQYF.

This rearrangement joins TRBV5-6 to TRBJ2-7, with 7 bases lining up with TRBD1. V dropped 5 bases and J dropped 3; count of bases not matched to a gene: 8. Germline V CDR1 and CDR2: SGHDT, YYEEEE. The CDR3 loop spans 14 amino acids. CDR3: CASRFSGGSYEQYF. For the CDR3, the DNA is TGTGCCAGCAGGTTCTCAGGGGGTAGCTACGAGCAGTACTTC.

The J gene is TRBJ2-1, the V gene TRBV7-8; 16 bases match TRBD2. CDR3 length: 16 residues. The V segment lost 0 bases and the J segment 12 bases; nucleotides outside the gene matches: 5. Germline loops: CDR1 SGHVS, CDR2 FQNEAQ. Here the CDR3 reads CASSLAGTSGGASQFF. DNA for the CDR3: TGTGCCAGCAGCTTAGCGGGGACTAGCGGGGGGGCCTCGCAGTTCTTC.

This clone turned up a few times. CDR3 DNA sequence: TGTGCCAGCAGCTTGGCTCTTCCTAGCGGGAGAGACACCGGGGAGCTGTTTTTT. Protein product: CASSLALPSGRDTGELFF. The gene calls are TRBV5-4 and TRBJ2-2; 10 bases are shared with TRBD2. The V and J ends lost 0 bases and 3 bases, in that order; junction bases with no gene match: 8. This CDR3 contains 18 residues. The germline V gene encodes CDR1 SGHNT and CDR2 YYREEE (reference sequence).

This clone has a handful of counts. The gene calls are TRBV18 and TRBJ1-4, with TRBD1 matching over 10 bases. V was clipped by 3 bases and J by 7 bases; unmatched bases: 5. Germline V CDR1 and CDR2: KGHSH, LQKENI. The CDR3 consists of 15 residues. The CDR3 nucleotides read TGTGCCAGCTCACCGCCGGGACAGGGGAGTGAAAAACTGTTTTTT. Its translation: CASSPPGQGSEKLFF.

This clone was recorded a few times. The chain joins TRBV5-6 to TRBJ1-2; TRBD1 matches 10 bases. The trim removed 0 bases at V and 4 bases at J, leaving 6 bases unmatched. The germline gives CDR1 SGHDT, CDR2 YYEEEE. CDR3 length equals 16 residues. CDR3 residues: CASSLVDRGASYGYTF. In DNA, the CDR3 is TGTGCCAGCAGCTTGGTGGACAGGGGGGCTTCCTATGGCTACACCTTC.

This clone was seen a single time. The rearrangement uses TRBV4-1 and TRBJ1-2, with D uncertain. The germline CDR1 and CDR2 sequences are MGHRA and YSYEKL. The CDR3 has 11 amino acids. V was clipped by 5 bases and J by 4 bases, with 5 bases between them. CDR3 bases: TGCGCCAGCAGCGGATTCTATGGCTACACCTTC. It yields the protein CASSGFYGYTF.

The chain employs TRBV9 and TRBJ2-7; D is uncertain. Germline CDR1 SGDLS, CDR2 YYNGEE. The V and J ends lost 4 bases and 2 bases respectively, with 13 bases between them. The CDR3 length is 14 residues. The CDR3: CASSWSLTAYEQYF. The CDR3, as DNA: TGTGCCAGCAGCTGGAGTCTAACCGCCTACGAGCAGTACTTC.

The V gene is TRBV28, the J gene TRBJ2-1, with a weak D call TRBD1 (5 bases). V lost 7 bases and J 10 bases, leaving 17 bases between the germline ends. The germline V gene encodes CDR1 MDHEN and CDR2 SYDVKM. The CDR3 totals 13 residues. For the CDR3, the DNA is TGTGCCAGCATGGGCAGGGTCCTTGTGGAGCAGTTCTTC. This translates into CASMGRVLVEQFF. The full variable domain, in which reference TRBV28 and TRBJ2-1 provide the parts outside the CDR3, is DVKVTQSSRYLVKRTGEKVFLECVQDMDHENMFWYRQDPGLGLRLIYFSYDVKMKEKGDIPEGYSVSREKKERFSLILESASTNQTSMYLCASMGRVLVEQFFGPGTRLTVL.

The V and J genes are TRBV6-5 and TRBJ2-7; no clear D gene. Germline-derived CDR1 and CDR2 are MNHEY and SVGAGI. The ends were cut back, 8 bases at V and 0 bases at J, with 8 bases in the middle. The CDR3 is 12 amino acids. The CDR3 sequence: CASHGYSYEQYF. As DNA, the CDR3 is TGTGCCAGCCACGGGTACTCCTACGAGCAGTACTTC.

The chain carries TRBV11-2 and TRBJ2-3; 15 bases map to TRBD2. The CDR3 spans 16 residues. Unmatched junction bases numbered 13, after V lost 5 bases and J lost 13 bases. Germline V gene data show CDR1 as SGHAT and CDR2 as FQNNGV. CDR3: CASSTIRTSGGGHKYF. As DNA, the CDR3 is TGTGCCAGCAGCACTATTCGGACTAGCGGGGGGGGCCATAAGTATTTT.

The J gene is TRBJ2-7, the V gene TRBV5-6; D unclear. Trimming left V 0 bases short and J 6 bases short, with 16 bases between. Germline V gene data show CDR1 as SGHDT and CDR2 as YYEEEE. The CDR3 has 15 amino acids. The CDR3 loop reads CASSLVKGPSGEQYF. The CDR3, as DNA: TGTGCCAGCAGCTTGGTAAAGGGTCCTTCGGGCGAGCAGTACTTC.